Only a few counts were recorded for the clone carrying this T cell receptor beta chain. The antigen is not known. The record originates from a study of spatial heterogeneity in lung cancer. Study-level background: Combinations of a unique TCR and a UMI were tallied in raw reads, and on average each appeared more than ten times.

Via MiXCR, TCRdb re-called the 5' RACE reads, giving one row per CDR3 protein. The table shows some 14,000 distinct CDR3 sequences, with less than 4.5% occurring only once. Study-level findings and limits: In tumors, expanded intratumoral alpha and beta TCR counts tracked mutation counts. Alpha chain coverage of tumor T cells was estimated at around 7.7%, and beta chain coverage at roughly 14%.

As to time point: sample taken at primary tumor resection. Patients with untreated early-stage non-small cell lung cancer, numbering 55 to 80, were the donors. Sequencing covered unsorted whole RNA taken from tumor, nontumor lung or frozen PBMC. This sample comprised lung tumor tissue, obtained at surgery. The source is a male donor with early-stage non-small cell lung cancer.

The chain's CDR3 is CASSQGRRDYQETQYF. Here the CDR3 DNA reads TGCGCCAGCAGCCAAGGCCGCCGGGACTACCAAGAGACCCAGTACTTC. This rearrangement joins TRBV4-3 to TRBJ2-5, with D tentatively TRBD2 (6 bases). This CDR3 spans 16 amino acids. The V gene's germline CDR1 is LGHNA and CDR2 YSLEER. V dropped 1 base and J dropped 0 bases, with 12 bases sitting between them.